Below are 11 T cell receptor beta chains sequenced from a single sample in a study of T cells after yellow fever vaccination. MiXCR, applied by TCRdb to the 5' RACE reads, yields one record per CDR3 protein. The table shows 150,000 to 200,000 distinct CDR3 sequences, with about 6% occurring only once. Sequencing was performed on CD4+ T cells sorted from PBMCs, taken on the day of the first yellow fever vaccination. These receptors were obtained from a man aged 18-30 years who received the YFV17D yellow fever vaccine.

This clonotype was detected ten times or more. The chain has TRBV6-2 or TRBV6-3 and TRBJ2-2; D gene uncertain. The germline gives CDR1 MNHEY, CDR2 SVGEGT. The CDR3 is 14 residues long. V lost 5 bases and J lost 1, with 8 bases in between. CDR3 region: CASSPWENTGELFF. In DNA form, the CDR3 reads TGTGCCAGCAGTCCATGGGAGAACACCGGGGAGCTGTTTTTT.

This clonotype has only a few counts. V is TRBV20-1 and J is TRBJ2-7; a possible D gene is TRBD2 (6 bases). Germline loops: CDR1 DFQATT, CDR2 SNEGSKA (reference sequence). V lost 5 bases, J lost 2 bases, and 10 bases lay in between. The CDR3 consists of 12 residues. CDR3 in amino acids: CSARRGTYEQYF. CDR3 coding DNA: TGCAGTGCTCGGAGGGGCACCTACGAGCAGTACTTC.

V and J are TRBV20-1 and TRBJ2-3; D might be TRBD1 (6 bases). In germline, CDR1 is DFQATT, CDR2 SNEGSKA (reference sequence). V dropped 0 bases and J dropped 1 base, with 11 bases sitting between them. This CDR3 spans 15 amino acids. CDR3 protein: CSARERRQGTDTQYF. For the CDR3, the DNA is TGCAGTGCTAGAGAACGGAGACAGGGCACAGATACGCAGTATTTT.

CDR3 DNA sequence: TGTGCCAGCAGCGTAGCTCCCGCGGGACAGGGTCGGACCGGGGAGCTGTTTTTT. This gives the protein CASSVAPAGQGRTGELFF. The chain is built from TRBV9 and TRBJ2-2; 9 nucleotides align to TRBD1. The CDR3 loop spans 18 amino acids. Germline CDR1 reads SGDLS; CDR2 reads YYNGEE. Trimming at V came to 0 bases and at J to 5 bases, leaving 11 bases not matched to a gene.

This clonotype has just a few counts. This chain uses TRBV3-1 with TRBJ1-4; D call uncertain. V was trimmed by 4 bases and J by 0 bases, leaving 9 bases between them. The CDR3 covers 15 residues. Per germline, CDR1 LGHDT and CDR2 YNNKEL (reference sequence). The CDR3 here is CASSPPVATNEKLFF. The CDR3 DNA is TGTGCCAGCAGCCCCCCGGTTGCAACTAATGAAAAACTGTTTTTT.

CDR3 protein: CASTPLSGLAGENEQFF. Here the CDR3 DNA reads TGTGCCAGCACCCCCTTAAGCGGACTAGCGGGGGAGAATGAGCAGTTCTTC. The chain combines TRBV6-1 with TRBJ2-1; 13 nucleotides align to TRBD2. V lost 7 bases, J lost 7 bases, and 13 bases stayed unmatched. Germline V gene sequence: CDR1 MNHNS, CDR2 SASEGT. The CDR3 totals 17 residues.

There are a few counts of this clonotype. The chain uses TRBV6-2 or TRBV6-3 and TRBJ2-5, with TRBD2 as a possible D gene (5 bases). The CDR3 sequence is 16 residues long. The germline V gene has CDR1 MNHEY and CDR2 SVGEGT. The V end was cut by 0 bases, the J end by 3 bases, with 14 bases between. CDR3 residues: CASSYSIERGEETQYF. In DNA form, the CDR3 reads TGTGCCAGCAGTTACTCGATCGAACGGGGTGAAGAGACCCAGTACTTC.

This chain connects TRBV20-1 to TRBJ1-2; D is possibly TRBD1 (5 bases). This CDR3 comprises 14 residues. Germline CDR1 is DFQATT and CDR2 is SNEGSKA (reference sequence). V lost 8 bases to trimming and J lost 4 bases, with 20 bases between them. CDR3 sequence (DNA): TGCAGTCCGATGAGAGGGGCTTCAGTCTATGGCTACACCTTC. It is translated as CSPMRGASVYGYTF.

The V call is TRBV25-1, the J call TRBJ1-4; the match to TRBD1 covers 7 bases. CDR1 and CDR2 from the germline V gene are MGHDK and SYGVNS. The CDR3 length is 17 residues. The V segment lost 2 bases and the J segment 2 bases; nucleotides outside the gene matches: 8. For the CDR3, the DNA is TGTGCCAGCAGTGAAGGGGGCAGGGGGGGGACTAATGAAAAACTGTTTTTT. This codes for CASSEGGRGGTNEKLFF.

There are many counts of this clonotype. The J gene is TRBJ2-2, the V gene TRBV10-3; TRBD1 agrees at 12 bases. The CDR3 runs to 16 residues. Germline CDR1 and CDR2: ENHRY and SYGVKD. J lost 3 bases, V lost 4 bases, and 3 bases had no gene match. CDR3 residues: CAISVGTGGDTGELFF. The CDR3 nucleotides read TGTGCCATCAGTGTTGGGACAGGGGGCGACACCGGGGAGCTGTTTTTT.

This clonotype was detected ten times or more. This chain joins TRBV2 and TRBJ1-6; 10 positions agree with TRBD1. V shed 6 bases and J 10 bases; nucleotides not matched to a gene: 6. Germline CDR1 is SNHLY and CDR2 is FYNNEI. The CDR3 length is 14 residues. In DNA form, the CDR3 reads TGTGCCAGCAGCTCCCGGACAGGGGGATCACCCCTCCACTTT. It encodes CASSSRTGGSPLHF.